Listed here are 32 T cell receptor beta chains from one sample, sequenced in a study of beta chain features in type 1 diabetes. The whole isolated RNA underwent reverse transcription, so sequencing captured expressed TCRB transcripts. Sequenced by immunoSEQ multiplex PCR; TCRdb stores in-frame clones only, minus some. Among 430,000 or so clones listed, about an eighth were seen once. Sequencing was performed on naive CD4+ T cells from blood. The receptors come from a woman between 18 and 29 years old in good health.

The table lists this clone with a few counts. V and J are TRBV9 and TRBJ2-1, with 11 bases lining up with TRBD2. This CDR3 has 16 amino acids. After removal of 3 bases from V and 3 bases from J, the junction contained 5 bases not matched to a gene. Per germline, CDR1 SGDLS and CDR2 YYNGEE. The chain's CDR3 is CASSAPGLAVYNEQFF. DNA of the CDR3: TGTGCCAGCAGCGCACCGGGACTAGCGGTCTACAATGAGCAGTTCTTC.

This clone came up a few times. V is TRBV11-2 and J is TRBJ2-3, with no clear D. The CDR3 totals 13 residues. Per germline, CDR1 SGHAT and CDR2 FQNNGV. V lost 5 bases and J lost 5, with 11 bases in between. CDR3 in DNA: TGTGCCAGCAGCAAAGGTCGGCTAGATACGCAGTATTTT. Amino acid sequence: CASSKGRLDTQYF.

In its sample, this clone was seen a few times. The chain uses TRBV7-9 and TRBJ2-7; TRBD1 agrees at 9 bases. The V gene end was trimmed by 2 bases and the J gene end by 6 bases; junction bases not matched to a gene: 5. CDR3 length: 14 residues. Germline-derived CDR1 and CDR2 are SEHNR and FQNEAQ (reference sequence). The CDR3 DNA follows: TGTGCCAGCAGCTTAAGGACAGGGGCGAGCGAGCAGTACTTC. As protein: CASSLRTGASEQYF.

This clone was found a few times. The V and J genes are TRBV5-4 and TRBJ1-3; D uncertain. Germline values: CDR1 SGHNT, CDR2 YYREEE (reference sequence). Trimming left V 0 bases short and J 3 bases short, with 7 bases between. The CDR3 consists of 14 residues. In nucleotides, the CDR3 is TGTGCCAGCAGCTTGGCGGGGTATGGAAACACCATATATTTT. Translated, it gives CASSLAGYGNTIYF.

This clone occurred a few times. This sequence joins TRBV7-2 and TRBJ2-3, with TRBD1 identical over 7 bases. The CDR3 covers 17 residues. Germline V CDR1 and CDR2: SGHTA, FQGNSA. V was clipped by 4 bases and J by 0 bases; unmatched bases: 10. The CDR3 DNA is TGTGCCAGCAGCTCGGCGGACAGGACCACTAGCACAGATACGCAGTATTTT. Translation: CASSSADRTTSTDTQYF. Looking up the rest from reference TRBV7-2 and TRBJ2-3 gives the full variable domain: GAGVSQSPSNKVTEKGKDVELRCDPISGHTALYWYRQSLGQGLEFLIYFQGNSAPDKSGLPSDRFSAERTGGSVSTLTIQRTQQEDSAVYLCASSSADRTTSTDTQYFGPGTRLTVL.

The sample holds a few counts of this clone. The chain carries TRBV14 and TRBJ1-2; 12 bases agree with TRBD1. J lost 6 bases, V lost 5 bases, and 10 bases had no gene match. This CDR3 is 16 amino acids long. The germline CDR1 and CDR2 sequences are SGHDN and FVKESK. As DNA, the CDR3 is TGTGCCAGCAGCGTATCCGGGACAGGGGGCGCGGATGGCTACACCTTC. Its protein product is CASSVSGTGGADGYTF.

This clone has a handful of counts. The chain combines TRBV30 with TRBJ2-7; D gene ambiguous. CDR1 is GTSNPN, CDR2 SVGIG, per germline (reference sequence). V shed 2 bases and J shed 2 bases, with 10 bases lying between them. The CDR3 has 13 amino acids. This CDR3 reads CAWSRQAAYEQYF. The CDR3 bases are TGTGCCTGGAGTCGTCAGGCAGCCTACGAGCAGTACTTC. The variable domain in full, with the rest retrieved from reference TRBV30 and TRBJ2-7, is SQTIHQWPATLVQPVGSPLSLECTVEGTSNPNLYWYRQAAGRGLQLLFYSVGIGQISSEVPQNLSASRPQDRQFILSSKKLLLSDSGFYLCAWSRQAAYEQYFGPGTRLTVT.

The chain joins TRBV5-1 to TRBJ1-6; 7 bases match TRBD1. Germline CDR1 reads SGHRS; CDR2 reads YFSETQ. The CDR3 length is 15 residues. The ends lost 0 bases at V and 9 bases at J; junction bases unmatched: 6. CDR3 region: CASSLAGGRTSPLHF. The CDR3 DNA follows: TGCGCCAGCAGCTTGGCAGGGGGAAGGACTTCACCCCTCCACTTT.

This clone appeared a few times. The rearrangement joins TRBV27 to TRBJ2-1, with 12 bases aligning to TRBD2. The CDR3 sequence is 20 residues long. Germline trimming cut 0 bases from V and 0 bases from J; bases unmatched to any gene: 9. The germline V gene encodes CDR1 MNHEY and CDR2 SMNVEV (reference sequence). The CDR3 here is CASSLSETSGRISSYNEQFF. The CDR3, as DNA: TGTGCCAGCAGTTTATCCGAGACTAGCGGGAGAATCAGCTCCTACAATGAGCAGTTCTTC.

This clone has more than one count but fewer than ten. Here the CDR3 reads CSVGGQGHEAFF. CDR3 nucleotides: TGCAGCGTTGGGGGACAGGGCCATGAAGCTTTCTTT. V and J are TRBV29-1 and TRBJ1-1, with 9 bases aligning to TRBD1. The CDR3 has 12 residues. V gave up 4 bases and J gave up 7 bases; unmatched junction bases: 4. Germline values: CDR1 SQVTM, CDR2 ANQGSEA.

The chain employs TRBV6-4 and TRBJ2-6; D perhaps matches TRBD1 (5 bases). Germline values: CDR1 MRHNA, CDR2 SNTAGT. Deletions cut 2 bases from V and 1 base from J, with 12 bases between. This CDR3 contains 17 residues. The CDR3 bases are TGTGCCAGCAGTGACGACCCCAGGGAATCTGGGGCCAACGTCCTGACTTTC. Translating gives CASSDDPRESGANVLTF.

The chain joins TRBV7-3 to TRBJ1-2, with D uncertain. CDR3 length equals 15 residues. V lost 0 bases and J lost 6, with 14 bases in between. Germline assignment: CDR1 SGHTA and CDR2 FQGTGA. CDR3 in DNA: TGTGCCAGCAGCTTAACCCGCGGGGATTCTCATGGCTACACCTTC. Protein product: CASSLTRGDSHGYTF.

The chain links TRBV29-1 to TRBJ1-2, with TRBD1 as a possible D gene (6 bases). The germline gives CDR1 SQVTM, CDR2 ANQGSEA. The CDR3 has 14 amino acids. V lost 2 bases and J 0 bases, leaving 10 bases between the germline ends. For the CDR3, the DNA is TGCAGCGTTGAATTGCAGGGGCCTAACTATGGCTACACCTTC. Its protein product is CSVELQGPNYGYTF. The full variable domain, its missing parts supplied by reference TRBV29-1 and TRBJ1-2, is SAVISQKPSRDICQRGTSLTIQCQVDSQVTMMFWYRQQPGQSLTLIATANQGSEATYESGFVIDKFPISRPNLTFSTLTVSNMSPEDSSIYLCSVELQGPNYGYTFGSGTRLTVV.

This chain uses TRBV6-5 with TRBJ2-3; 7 bases agree with TRBD1. This CDR3 spans 15 amino acids. The V gene's germline CDR1 is MNHEY and CDR2 SVGAGI. The V segment lost 4 bases and the J segment 4 bases; nucleotides outside the gene matches: 8. CDR3 DNA sequence: TGTGCCAGCAGTTGGGGACAGATCCCTTCAGATACGCAGTATTTT. This translates into CASSWGQIPSDTQYF.

The chain uses TRBV4-1 and TRBJ1-3, with D unclear. Trimming removed 3 bases at V and 3 bases at J, with 12 bases between. The CDR3 is made up of 15 amino acids. The germline gives CDR1 MGHRA, CDR2 YSYEKL. CDR3 amino acids: CASSQPRELGNTIYF. The CDR3 DNA follows: TGCGCCAGCAGCCAGCCGCGTGAGCTTGGAAACACCATATATTTT.

The V gene is TRBV25-1, the J gene TRBJ2-3; D may correspond to TRBD1 or TRBD2 (5 bases each). Germline V gene lookup returns CDR1 MGHDK and CDR2 SYGVNS. The CDR3 loop spans 18 amino acids. Trimming took 6 bases from V and 2 from J, leaving 24 bases between them. The CDR3 sequence is CASSEVRGPGPHTDTQYF. As DNA, the CDR3 is TGTGCCAGCAGCGAAGTCCGGGGCCCCGGGCCACACACAGATACGCAGTATTTT.

On this clone itself: Distinct nucleotide sequences in the sample also encode this CDR3. J is TRBJ2-7 and V is TRBV18; possible D gene TRBD2, 6 bases. V was shortened by 2 bases and J by 1 base, with 6 bases between the two germline ends. The CDR3 has 13 amino acids. The germline CDR1 and CDR2 sequences are KGHSH and LQKENI. CDR3 nucleotides: TGTGCCAGCTCACCAAGCGGGTCCTACGAGCAGTACGTC. Translation gives CASSPSGSYEQYV.

This clone was observed a few times. The CDR3 is CAWGMEGRADTQYF. Here the CDR3 DNA reads TGTGCCTGGGGAATGGAGGGCCGGGCAGATACGCAGTATTTT. The gene calls are TRBV30 and TRBJ2-3; D possibly corresponds to TRBD2 (6 bases). Deletions cut 5 bases from V and 4 bases from J, with 16 bases between. Germline V lookup: CDR1 GTSNPN, CDR2 SVGIG (reference sequence). The CDR3 contains 14 residues.

This clone was seen only a few times. This sequence joins TRBV7-9 and TRBJ2-3; D possibly corresponds to TRBD1 (6 bases). This CDR3 comprises 15 residues. The V end lost 3 bases, the J end lost 6 bases, and 16 bases lay between the germline ends. Germline values: CDR1 SEHNR, CDR2 FQNEAQ (reference sequence). CDR3 loop: CASSFWTEGSDTQYF. The CDR3 DNA reads as TGTGCCAGCAGCTTCTGGACAGAGGGATCGGATACGCAGTATTTT.

The chain employs TRBV25-1 and TRBJ1-4, with D possibly TRBD1 on 5 matching bases. CDR1 and CDR2 (germline): MGHDK, SYGVNS. Trimming pared 5 bases from V and 8 bases from J, leaving 15 bases between. This CDR3 region has 14 residues. The CDR3 is CASSSGTPGEKLFF. The CDR3 DNA reads TGTGCCAGCAGTTCGGGGACCCCGGGGGAAAAACTGTTTTTT.

In this sample, this clone turned up a few times. This rearrangement joins TRBV7-6 to TRBJ2-1; 13 bases are a match to TRBD2. Per germline, CDR1 SGHVS and CDR2 FNYEAQ. CDR3 length equals 16 residues. The J segment lost 10 bases and the V segment lost 4 bases, leaving 10 bases of the junction unmatched. The CDR3 region has the DNA TGTGCCAGCAGCTCCCTACTAGCGGGGGGGCAGAACGAGCAGTTCTTC. Translating it yields CASSSLLAGGQNEQFF.

The CDR3 DNA follows: TGTGCCAGCCAGCTGTCACCATCACTCTACGAGCAGTACGTC. Amino acid sequence: CASQLSPSLYEQYV. The rearrangement joins TRBV2 to TRBJ2-7, with D uncertain. The CDR3 is 14 residues long. Germline V lookup: CDR1 SNHLY, CDR2 FYNNEI. Trimming took 8 bases from V and 3 from J, leaving 17 bases between them.

This clone came up a few times. The rearrangement uses TRBV9 and TRBJ2-6; 8 nucleotides align to TRBD2. Trimming took 4 bases from V and 2 from J; bases not matched to a gene: 14. Germline CDR1 SGDLS, CDR2 YYNGEE. The CDR3 is made up of 19 amino acids. Here the CDR3 reads CASSPPGRGGLTGANVLTF. CDR3 coding DNA: TGTGCCAGCAGCCCCCCGGGTCGGGGGGGGCTCACTGGGGCCAACGTCCTGACTTTC.

The sample holds a few counts of this clone. The chain combines TRBV21-1 with TRBJ2-7; TRBD1 reflects the table's D call only, with no check against the DNA. TRBV21-1 is a pseudogene segment. The length of the CDR3 is 16 residues. CDR3 DNA: TGTGCCAGCAGCAAGGAGGGACAGGGGACCACCTACGAGCAGTACGTC. Translating it yields CASSKEGQGTTYEQYV.

The V gene is TRBV7-9, the J gene TRBJ1-2, with TRBD1 as a possible D gene (5 bases). Looked up from germline, CDR1 is SEHNR and CDR2 is FQNEAQ (reference sequence). The CDR3 has 12 residues. Trimming left V 6 bases short and J 6 bases short, with 11 bases between. The CDR3 here is CASSGTGNGYTF. The CDR3 bases are TGTGCCAGCAGTGGGACTGGGAATGGCTACACCTTC.

This clone was seen a few times. This rearrangement joins TRBV7-9 to TRBJ1-2; weak D call: TRBD1 (5 bases). The germline V gene encodes CDR1 SEHNR and CDR2 FQNEAQ (reference sequence). The V gene lost 6 bases and the J gene lost 2 bases, with 7 bases spanning the gap. There are 12 residues in the CDR3. The CDR3 loop reads CASSAGNYGYTF. The CDR3 nucleotides are TGTGCCAGCAGTGCAGGGAACTATGGCTACACCTTC.

This clone has at least ten counts. The chain employs TRBV29-1 and TRBJ2-3; the D call may be TRBD1 or TRBD2 (6 bases each). The CDR3 totals 16 residues. Trimming stripped 4 bases from V and 2 bases from J, with 19 bases between. Germline V gives CDR1 SQVTM, CDR2 ANQGSEA. CDR3 coding DNA: TGCAGCGTTGCTGGGGGGCTGGGCGGTACCACAGATACGCAGTATTTT. Its translation is CSVAGGLGGTTDTQYF.

Turning to this clone: Germline and junction disagree at one end, which may indicate a read error. This chain uses TRBV7-2 with TRBJ2-7, with D perhaps TRBD2 (5 bases). The CDR3 covers 12 residues. Germline CDR1 is SGHTA and CDR2 is FQGNSA. This chain's CDR3 is CASSLARGIDVF. The CDR3 DNA is TGTGCCAGCAGCTTAGCTCGGGGAATCGATGTCTTC.

This clone was counted a few times. The rearrangement uses TRBV28 and TRBJ1-5; perhaps TRBD1 as D (5 bases). The V and J ends lost 8 bases and 3 bases respectively, with 14 bases between them. Germline V gene lookup returns CDR1 MDHEN and CDR2 SYDVKM. The CDR3 sequence is 14 residues long. CDR3 region: CASQGTGPNQPQHF. The CDR3 nucleotides are TGTGCCAGCCAAGGGACGGGACCCAATCAGCCCCAGCATTTT.

This clone was observed a handful of times. The J gene is TRBJ1-1, the V gene TRBV2, with D maybe TRBD1 (6 bases). The length of the CDR3 is 14 residues. Trimming removed 8 bases from V and 0 bases from J, with 13 bases in between. Germline CDR1 and CDR2: SNHLY and FYNNEI. CDR3 nucleotides: TGTGCCAGCCGCTACAGGGTCATGAACACTGAAGCTTTCTTT. It yields the protein CASRYRVMNTEAFF. The full variable domain, rest sourced from reference TRBV2 and TRBJ1-1, is EPEVTQTPSHQVTQMGQEVILRCVPISNHLYFYWYRQILGQKVEFLVSFYNNEISEKSEIFDDQFSVERPDGSNFTLKIRSTKLEDSAMYFCASRYRVMNTEAFFGQGTRLTVV.

This clone was recorded a few times. The rearrangement joins TRBV5-1 to TRBJ1-4, with 7 bases lining up with TRBD1. The CDR3 consists of 15 residues. V gave up 4 bases and J gave up 6 bases; unmatched junction bases: 9. The germline CDR1 and CDR2 sequences are SGHRS and YFSETQ. This CDR3 is CASSEPTGTDEKLFF. The CDR3 region has the DNA TGCGCCAGCAGCGAACCGACAGGGACTGATGAAAAACTGTTTTTT.

The chain joins TRBV30 to TRBJ1-1; D perhaps matches TRBD1 (5 bases). Deletions cut 1 base from V and 2 bases from J, with 11 bases between. The CDR3 runs 14 residues. The V gene's germline CDR1 is GTSNPN and CDR2 SVGIG (reference sequence). The CDR3 reads CAWSEGYSNTEAFF. The CDR3 DNA follows: TGTGCCTGGAGTGAGGGGTACAGTAACACTGAAGCTTTCTTT. Full variable domain (rest looked up from reference TRBV30 and TRBJ1-1): SQTIHQWPATLVQPVGSPLSLECTVEGTSNPNLYWYRQAAGRGLQLLFYSVGIGQISSEVPQNLSASRPQDRQFILSSKKLLLSDSGFYLCAWSEGYSNTEAFFGQGTRLTVV.